This T cell receptor beta chain stems from a study of T-cell memory formation after mild COVID-19. Study at large: For the most part, TCR clusters were specific to one donor. Points from the study as a whole: Mostly located in CM and EM were contracting CD4+ clones, with contracting CD8+ clones located in EMRA.

Only a few counts were recorded for this clonotype. Its antigen remains unidentified. CDR1 and CDR2 from the germline V gene are MNHEY and SMNVEV (reference sequence). This CDR3 has 13 residues. The V gene lost 5 bases and the J gene lost 5 bases, with 12 bases spanning the gap. One entry per CDR3 protein results from TCRdb running MiXCR on the 5' RACE reads. The sample consists of roughly 400,000 distinct CDR3 sequences, roughly a quarter of them appearing once. Sequencing used PBMCs or a T cell subset sorted from them (not recorded which). The TCR originated in an adult woman who had mild COVID-19 (a few samples of this study predate the infection). Cell type and time point are not known. The gene calls are TRBV27 and TRBJ1-1; D not resolved. DNA for the CDR3: TGTGCCAGCAGTACTACAGTGGGAACTGAAGCTTTCTTT. Encoded protein: CASSTTVGTEAFF.